A selection of T cell receptor beta chains follows, all from one sample in a study of T cell responses to AZD1222 COVID-19 vaccine. Profiled with immunoSEQ multiplex PCR; TCRdb holds only in-frame clones, not every one. The repertoire holds around 100,000 clones, with around 95% as singletons. The specimen comprised peripheral blood, sampled on day 0 of AZD1222 vaccination. All receptors come from an adult in good health. Both conserved end residues are part of each CDR3. The D gene is left open where the match is weak. Clone size is stated in some rows and not others, as once, few, many or a class when expanded.

TGTGCCAGCATTCGTTTTGGGACTAGCGGGAGGGCCGCCTACGAGCAGTACTTC CASIRFGTSGRAAYEQYF . TRBJ2-7 TRBD2 TRBV6-6
TGTGCCAGCAGCTTAGCGATAACTAGCGGAGCAGATACGCAGTATTTT CASSLAITSGADTQYF . TRBJ2-3 TRBD2 TRBV7-2
TGTGCCAGCAGTTTATCAGGGGTTCAGCCCCAGCATTTT CASSLSGVQPQHF . TRBJ1-5 . TRBV27
TGTGCCAGCACCGTGACAGGCGACCTGGGGGGCTACACCTTC CASTVTGDLGGYTF . TRBJ1-2 . TRBV6-5
TGTGCCAGCAGTGAGTTATACCGGGCTGGAAACACCATATATTTT CASSELYRAGNTIYF . TRBJ1-3 . TRBV6-1
TGTGCCAGCAGCCTCCGGGACGGAGCCTACAATGAGCAGTTCTTC CASSLRDGAYNEQFF . TRBJ2-1 . TRBV7-3
TGTGCCAGCTCACCAAGACAGGGGATAAACGACAATCAGCCCCAGCATTTT CASSPRQGINDNQPQHF . TRBJ1-5 TRBD1 TRBV18
TGTGCCAGCAGTGCCCAGTATAGCAATCAGCCCCAGCATTTT CASSAQYSNQPQHF . TRBJ1-5 . TRBV2
TGTGCCAGCAGTTTAGGACCGGGCACTGAAGCTTTCTTT CASSLGPGTEAFF . TRBJ1-1 . TRBV27
TGTGCCAGTAGTACGGCAGGCTCCTACGAGCAGTACTTC CASSTAGSYEQYF . TRBJ2-7 . TRBV19
TGTGCCAGCAGGGACCTAGGGGGTAGCTATGGCTACACCTTC CASRDLGGSYGYTF . TRBJ1-2 . TRBV6-5
TGTGCCAGCAGCCATGACGGGGCCCCTGAAGCTTTCTTT CASSHDGAPEAFF . TRBJ1-1 . TRBV16
TGCGCCAGCAGTCAATCGTGGCCTAGCGGGAGGACCTACAATGAGCAGTTCTTC CASSQSWPSGRTYNEQFF . TRBJ2-1 TRBD2 TRBV23-1
TGCGCCAGCAGCCTTGGTGGATATAATTCACCCCTCCACTTT CASSLGGYNSPLHF . TRBJ1-6 . TRBV4-3
TGTGCCAGCAGTGGGGTGACTAGCGGGAGTCCCGTGTTCGCCGGGGAGCTGTTTTTT CASSGVTSGSPVFAGELFF . TRBJ2-2 TRBD2 TRBV2
TGCGCCAGCAGCATAGGACAGGAGACCGGGGAGCTGTTTTTT CASSIGQETGELFF . TRBJ2-2 TRBD1 TRBV5-1
TGTGCCAGCAGCGTAGCGCCGCCGGGACAGGGGATGAACGAGCAGTACTTC CASSVAPPGQGMNEQYF . TRBJ2-7 TRBD1 TRBV9
TGTGCCAGCAGGACCCTTTGGGGCAATCAGCCCCAGCATTTT CASRTLWGNQPQHF . TRBJ1-5 . TRBV5-6
TGTGCCAGCACCGCCCCGGTCCAGGCCTACAATGAGCAGTTCTTC CASTAPVQAYNEQFF . TRBJ2-1 . TRBV28
TGTGCCAGTAGTATAGGTGGAGGGGTAAGCAATCAGCCCCAGCATTTT CASSIGGGVSNQPQHF . TRBJ1-5 . TRBV19
TGCAGCGCCCACCCCGGGACAGGGAGCTACAATGAGCAGTTCTTC CSAHPGTGSYNEQFF . TRBJ2-1 TRBD1 TRBV29-1
TGTGCCAGCAGTTACGGGAACAGGGGCGGCCACGAGCAGTACTTC CASSYGNRGGHEQYF . TRBJ2-7 TRBD1 TRBV6-5
TGTGCCAGCAGCCTCACAGGGAACACTGAAGCTTTCTTT CASSLTGNTEAFF once TRBJ1-1 . TRBV14
TGTGCCAGCTCACGTCAGGGTGTGAGGAACGAGCAGTACTTC CASSRQGVRNEQYF . TRBJ2-7 . TRBV18
TGCGCCAGCAGTTTCGACAGGGGCAGTAATGAAAAACTGTTTTTT CASSFDRGSNEKLFF once TRBJ1-4 TRBD1 TRBV5-1
TGTGCCAGCAGTGAACACAATGGCTACACCTTC CASSEHNGYTF . TRBJ1-2 . TRBV2
TGTGCCAGCAGCTTAGTGGTTGTTAACACTGAAGCTTTCTTT CASSLVVVNTEAFF . TRBJ1-1 . TRBV7-9
TGTGCCAGCTCTTTCGGGGGACAGACCCAAGAGACCCAGTACTTC CASSFGGQTQETQYF . TRBJ2-5 . TRBV18
TGTGCCAGCAGCCACTATCCGGATGGGCCCCAGCATTTT CASSHYPDGPQHF . TRBJ1-5 . TRBV14
TGTGCCAGCAGCTTCCAGTATCGGGGGACTGAAGCTTTCTTT CASSFQYRGTEAFF once TRBJ1-1 . TRBV5-6
TGTGCCAGCAGCTTAGAGGGGTTTCCCCACGAGCAGTACTTC CASSLEGFPHEQYF . TRBJ2-7 . TRBV7-6
TGTGCCATCAGTGGCCCCGGAAGTCAGCCCCAGCATTTT CAISGPGSQPQHF . TRBJ1-5 . TRBV10-3
TGTGCCAGCAGCTCCCCGCCTGGGGAGCAGTACTTC CASSSPPGEQYF . TRBJ2-7 . TRBV7-3
TGTGCCAGCGGGGGCTTAAGAGGGACGTCATCCTACGAGCAGTACTTC CASGGLRGTSSYEQYF . TRBJ2-7 . TRBV27
TGTGCCAGCAGTCCAGCGGGGGGGCCGCAAAATGAGCAGTTCTTC CASSPAGGPQNEQFF . TRBJ2-1 TRBD2 TRBV6-5
TGTGCCAGCAGTTACGGCCGGGGTGGAAACACCATATATTTT CASSYGRGGNTIYF . TRBJ1-3 . TRBV6-5
TGTGCCACCAGCGTTGACAGGGCCGGCTATGGCTACACCTTC CATSVDRAGYGYTF . TRBJ1-2 TRBD1 TRBV15
TGTGCCAGCAGTTTATCGTGGCGGGTGGGAGATACGCAGTATTTT CASSLSWRVGDTQYF . TRBJ2-3 . TRBV27
TGCGCCAGCAGCCAAGGTGGCGGACCTGGAAACACCATATATTTT CASSQGGGPGNTIYF . TRBJ1-3 . TRBV4-3
TGTGCCAGCAGCTTACTAAATTCCTACAATGAGCAGTTCTTC CASSLLNSYNEQFF . TRBJ2-1 . TRBV7-8
TGTGCCAGCAGTTTGGGGAGGATCAATGAAAAACTGTTTTTT CASSLGRINEKLFF . TRBJ1-4 . TRBV28
TGTGCCAGCAGCTTAGCCGGGACTTATAGCAATCAGCCCCAGCATTTT CASSLAGTYSNQPQHF . TRBJ1-5 . TRBV7-2
TGTGCCAGCAGTCGTACGGGGTATAGCAATCAGCCCCAGCATTTT CASSRTGYSNQPQHF . TRBJ1-5 . TRBV28
TGCGCCAGCAGCTCGGAACAGGGAGCCACTGAAGCTTTCTTT CASSSEQGATEAFF once TRBJ1-1 . TRBV5-1
TGTGCCAGTAGTATGGCGGCGGGGGAAATCTACGAGCAGTACTTC CASSMAAGEIYEQYF . TRBJ2-7 TRBD2 TRBV19
TGTGCCAGCAGCCAATACTACGACAGCTACTCTGGAAACACCATATATTTT CASSQYYDSYSGNTIYF . TRBJ1-3 . TRBV7-9
TGTGCCAGCAGCTTAGCGGCGAATGAAAAACTGTTTTTT CASSLAANEKLFF . TRBJ1-4 . TRBV7-2
TGCGCCACTTCGACAGAAGCCTACAATGAGCAGTTCTTC CATSTEAYNEQFF . TRBJ2-1 . TRBV5-1
TGTGCCAGCATGCAGGGCGCCAATAATGAAAAACTGTTTTTT CASMQGANNEKLFF . TRBJ1-4 . TRBV2
TGCGCCAGCAGCACCGATCCGGGACAGGGCGCCTATGGCTACACCTTC CASSTDPGQGAYGYTF . TRBJ1-2 TRBD1 TRBV5-1
TGCAGTGCTAGTTCCGTGGTGAGCAATCAGCCCCAGCATTTT CSASSVVSNQPQHF . TRBJ1-5 . TRBV20-1
TGTGCCAGTAGTCGATTCGGCCAAGAGACCCAGTACTTC CASSRFGQETQYF . TRBJ2-5 . TRBV19
TGTGCCAGCAGCTTAAACAGAAACACCGGGGAGCTGTTTTTT CASSLNRNTGELFF . TRBJ2-2 . TRBV7-3